The 30 T cell receptor beta chains below all came from one sample that was sequenced in a study of T cell responses to AZD1222 COVID-19 vaccine. Libraries were prepared by immunoSEQ multiplex PCR; TCRdb keeps only in-frame clonotypes and omits some of them. The sample carries over 130,000 clones, about 93% recorded once. Sequenced here: peripheral blood, sampled on day 0 of AZD1222 vaccination. All receptors derive from an adult in good health.

This sequence joins TRBV27 and TRBJ1-2; TRBD1 matches 9 bases. With 2 bases clipped from V and 6 bases from J, the junction kept 10 bases outside the gene matches. The CDR3 has 16 residues. The germline CDR1 and CDR2 sequences are MNHEY and SMNVEV (reference sequence). CDR3 in amino acids: CASSLTGTGIMDGYTF. Written as DNA, the CDR3 is TGTGCCAGCAGTTTAACGGGGACAGGGATAATGGATGGCTACACCTTC.

This clone was picked up one time. V is TRBV5-1 and J is TRBJ1-1; D perhaps matches TRBD1 (6 bases). Trimming pared 4 bases from V and 0 bases from J, leaving 13 bases between. CDR1 is SGHRS, CDR2 YFSETQ, per germline. The CDR3 runs 15 residues. The CDR3 region is CASSRTAGMNTEAFF. CDR3 nucleotides: TGCGCCAGCAGCCGGACAGCTGGCATGAACACTGAAGCTTTCTTT. Based on the CDR3 plus reference TRBV5-1 and TRBJ1-1, the full variable domain is KAGVTQTPRYLIKTRGQQVTLSCSPISGHRSVSWYQQTPGQGLQFLFEYFSETQRNKGNFPGRFSGRQFSNSRSEMNVSTLELGDSALYLCASSRTAGMNTEAFFGQGTRLTVV.

This clone has a handful of counts. This rearrangement joins TRBV11-2 to TRBJ1-1; D might be TRBD1 (5 bases). Trimming removed 5 bases at V and 0 bases at J, with 13 bases between. This CDR3 contains 15 residues. Germline-derived CDR1 and CDR2 are SGHAT and FQNNGV. The CDR3 is CASSPEHRLNTEAFF. CDR3 DNA sequence: TGTGCCAGCAGCCCTGAGCACAGGCTGAACACTGAAGCTTTCTTT. Full variable domain (missing parts from reference TRBV11-2 and TRBJ1-1): EAGVAQSPRYKIIEKRQSVAFWCNPISGHATLYWYQQILGQGPKLLIQFQNNGVVDDSQLPKDRFSAERLKGVDSTLKIQPAKLEDSAVYLCASSPEHRLNTEAFFGQGTRLTVV.

V and J are TRBV5-1 and TRBJ1-2, with D unclear. V gave up 3 bases and J gave up 2 bases, with 11 bases separating them. The CDR3 covers 14 residues. Looked up from germline, CDR1 is SGHRS and CDR2 is YFSETQ. The CDR3 is CASSSGPVNYGYTF. The CDR3 bases are TGCGCCAGCAGCTCGGGTCCAGTGAACTATGGCTACACCTTC.

Here the CDR3 reads CATRADGGYTF. Here the CDR3 DNA reads TGCGCCACACGCGCGGACGGGGGCTACACCTTC. The J gene is TRBJ1-2, the V gene TRBV5-1; D is unclear. The V end was cut by 9 bases, the J end by 8 bases, with 14 bases between. Germline V lookup: CDR1 SGHRS, CDR2 YFSETQ. CDR3 length: 11 amino acids.

The V gene is TRBV5-1, the J gene TRBJ1-1; D is unresolved. The germline CDR1 and CDR2 sequences are SGHRS and YFSETQ. This CDR3 has 13 residues. Trimming took 3 bases from V and 0 from J, leaving 6 bases between them. The CDR3 DNA is TGCGCCAGCAGCTGGACCGTGAACACTGAAGCTTTCTTT. It encodes CASSWTVNTEAFF. The entire variable domain, with the rest obtained from reference TRBV5-1 and TRBJ1-1, is as follows: KAGVTQTPRYLIKTRGQQVTLSCSPISGHRSVSWYQQTPGQGLQFLFEYFSETQRNKGNFPGRFSGRQFSNSRSEMNVSTLELGDSALYLCASSWTVNTEAFFGQGTRLTVV.

The chain carries TRBV5-1 and TRBJ2-1, with 12 bases aligning to TRBD2. The CDR3 loop spans 17 amino acids. Germline V gene data show CDR1 as SGHRS and CDR2 as YFSETQ. With 4 bases clipped from V and 3 bases from J, the junction kept 8 bases outside the gene matches. As DNA, the CDR3 is TGCGCCAGCAGCCCCTGGACTAGCGGGGAAAGCTACAATGAGCAGTTCTTC. Residues: CASSPWTSGESYNEQFF.

This rearrangement joins TRBV18 to TRBJ1-4; tentative D call: TRBD1 (5 bases). Germline V gene data show CDR1 as KGHSH and CDR2 as LQKENI. Trimming took 1 base from V and 3 from J, leaving 6 bases between them. The CDR3 is 14 amino acids. The CDR3 DNA is TGTGCCAGCTCACCACTCAGGGCTAATGAAAAACTGTTTTTT. Encoded protein: CASSPLRANEKLFF.

The V and J genes are TRBV5-1 and TRBJ2-4; D gene unclear. Germline V CDR1 and CDR2: SGHRS, YFSETQ. Trimming shortened V by 1 base and J by 9 bases, and 20 bases separated the two germline ends. The CDR3 covers 16 residues. CDR3 sequence (DNA): TGCGCCAGCAGCTTGCGTAAGCAAGGGCAAAACGGCATTCAGTACTTC. It is translated as CASSLRKQGQNGIQYF.

This sequence joins TRBV2 and TRBJ2-6; no definite D call. The length of the CDR3 is 15 residues. Germline V gene lookup returns CDR1 SNHLY and CDR2 FYNNEI. Trimming took off 5 bases at V and 4 bases at J, with 12 bases between the two ends. This chain's CDR3 is CASSRAASGANVLTF. CDR3 DNA sequence: TGTGCCAGCAGTCGGGCAGCTTCAGGGGCCAACGTCCTGACTTTC. Supplemented by reference TRBV2 and TRBJ2-6, the full variable domain reads EPEVTQTPSHQVTQMGQEVILRCVPISNHLYFYWYRQILGQKVEFLVSFYNNEISEKSEIFDDQFSVERPDGSNFTLKIRSTKLEDSAMYFCASSRAASGANVLTFGAGSRLTVL.

In its sample, this clone was seen a few times. The V call is TRBV6-5, the J call TRBJ2-7, with a possible D match to TRBD1 (6 bases). Between the trimmed V and J ends, which lost 6 bases and 2 bases, there was a span of 17 bases. CDR3 length: 15 amino acids. The germline CDR1 and CDR2 sequences are MNHEY and SVGAGI. The CDR3 loop is CASRPRPGDPYEQYV. The CDR3 DNA sequence: TGTGCCAGCAGGCCCCGGCCAGGGGACCCCTACGAGCAGTACGTC.

The rearrangement links TRBV5-5 to TRBJ1-1; tentative D call: TRBD1 (6 bases). CDR1 is SGHKS and CDR2 is YYEKEE in the germline V gene (reference sequence). Trimming pared 0 bases from V and 1 base from J, leaving 13 bases between. This CDR3 comprises 16 residues. CDR3 amino acids: CASSLALEQGNTEAFF. The CDR3 bases are TGTGCCAGCAGCTTGGCCCTCGAACAGGGGAACACTGAAGCTTTCTTT.

The V gene is TRBV5-4, the J gene TRBJ2-3; D is possibly TRBD1 (6 bases). CDR3 length equals 14 residues. Germline V gene lookup returns CDR1 SGHNT and CDR2 YYREEE (reference sequence). Trimming stripped 6 bases from V and 4 bases from J, with 15 bases between. CDR3 residues: CASNTGKVADTQYF. Here the CDR3 DNA reads TGTGCCAGCAACACAGGGAAAGTCGCAGATACGCAGTATTTT.

This clone was recorded at least ten times. The genes are TRBV30 and TRBJ2-2; D is possibly TRBD2 (5 bases). Germline V gives CDR1 GTSNPN, CDR2 SVGIG (reference sequence). Trimming left V 4 bases short and J 3 bases short, with 15 bases between. The CDR3 is made up of 15 amino acids. CDR3 protein: CAWTFPGVDTGELFF. In DNA, the CDR3 is TGTGCCTGGACCTTTCCCGGGGTCGACACCGGGGAGCTGTTTTTT.

The V call is TRBV6-5, the J call TRBJ1-1; 8 nucleotides align to TRBD1. The CDR3 has 13 residues. Germline lookup yields CDR1 MNHEY and CDR2 SVGAGI. Trimming cost V 6 bases and J 7 bases; bases outside gene matches: 7. In DNA, the CDR3 is TGTGCCAGCAGACTTCGACAGGGGATTGAAGCTTTCTTT. Residues: CASRLRQGIEAFF.

The rearrangement joins TRBV4-3 to TRBJ1-4; tentatively, D is TRBD1 (5 bases). The germline V gene has CDR1 LGHNA and CDR2 YSLEER. This CDR3 region has 15 residues. Trimming left V 0 bases short and J 5 bases short, with 10 bases between. The CDR3 DNA is TGCGCCAGCAGCCAAGATCCGGGGGGGAATGAAAAACTGTTTTTT. Translating gives CASSQDPGGNEKLFF.

This sequence joins TRBV7-9 and TRBJ2-5, with D perhaps TRBD1 (6 bases). Germline V gene lookup returns CDR1 SEHNR and CDR2 FQNEAQ (reference sequence). This CDR3 is 15 amino acids long. The V gene lost 1 base and the J gene lost 2 bases, with 11 bases spanning the gap. The CDR3 loop is CASSLGYRAQETQYF. The CDR3 DNA reads TGTGCCAGCAGCTTAGGTTACAGGGCGCAAGAGACCCAGTACTTC.

The chain combines TRBV7-2 with TRBJ1-2, with D uncertain. Germline CDR1 reads SGHTA; CDR2 reads FQGNSA. CDR3 length: 13 residues. V was cut by 0 bases and J by 8 bases, with 10 bases left in between. CDR3 residues: CASSLAGIGGYTF. CDR3 in DNA: TGTGCCAGCAGCTTAGCGGGTATTGGAGGCTACACCTTC.

The chain couples TRBV7-8 to TRBJ1-2; D unresolved. CDR1 is SGHVS and CDR2 is FQNEAQ in the germline V gene. The CDR3 covers 14 residues. Trimming shortened V by 5 bases and J by 6 bases, and 16 bases separated the two germline ends. The CDR3 DNA is TGTGCCAGCAGCCCCGCCCCTGCGAGCCATGGCTACACCTTC. Translated, it gives CASSPAPASHGYTF.

This rearrangement joins TRBV12-3 or TRBV12-4 to TRBJ2-1; D is ambiguous. Trimming took 0 bases from V and 12 from J, leaving 9 bases between them. The CDR3 is 12 residues long. The CDR3 protein is CASSLAAVGQFF. The CDR3 coding sequence is TGTGCCAGCAGTTTAGCAGCAGTCGGGCAGTTCTTC.

This chain links TRBV30 with TRBJ2-2; D is ambiguous. The CDR3 is 15 residues long. V lost 3 bases, J lost 5 bases, and 16 bases lay in between. The germline V gene has CDR1 GTSNPN and CDR2 SVGIG (reference sequence). This CDR3 is CAWRKQDVYTGELFF. The CDR3 nucleotides read TGTGCCTGGAGAAAACAAGACGTTTATACCGGGGAGCTGTTTTTT.

Concerning this clone: This CDR3 is also generated by other DNA sequences in the sample. The chain combines TRBV12-3 or TRBV12-4 with TRBJ2-5, with no clear D. Trimming took off 3 bases at V and 3 bases at J, with 2 bases between the two ends. The CDR3 runs to 11 residues. CDR3 nucleotides: TGTGCCAGCAGTTTCGAAGAGACCCAGTACTTC. It specifies CASSFEETQYF.

This chain uses TRBV5-1 with TRBJ1-2; D perhaps matches TRBD1 (5 bases). The V gene's germline CDR1 is SGHRS and CDR2 YFSETQ. This CDR3 region has 18 residues. V lost 0 bases to trimming and J lost 0 bases, with 18 bases between them. The CDR3 region has the DNA TGCGCCAGCAGCTTGGACGAGCTTACAGGCTTAGCTAACTATGGCTACACCTTC. It encodes CASSLDELTGLANYGYTF.

The V call is TRBV6-1, the J call TRBJ1-6; D gene uncertain. Germline V gene lookup returns CDR1 MNHNS and CDR2 SASEGT. Trimming left V 0 bases short and J 0 bases short, with 6 bases between. This CDR3 comprises 16 residues. The CDR3 is CASSEAGSSYNSPLHF. The DNA for the CDR3 is TGTGCCAGCAGTGAAGCTGGGAGCTCCTATAATTCACCCCTCCACTTT.

This clone has only one observation. V usage is TRBV19 and J usage is TRBJ1-2, with D hard to call. Germline loops: CDR1 LNHDA, CDR2 SQIVND (reference sequence). Deletions cut 1 base from V and 4 bases from J, with 10 bases between. This CDR3 contains 14 residues. As DNA, the CDR3 is TGTGCCAGTAGTATAGCAGGCCGGGTCTATGGCTACACCTTC. As protein: CASSIAGRVYGYTF.

The chain combines TRBV6-5 with TRBJ1-2; D may be TRBD1 (6 bases). The CDR3 is made up of 15 amino acids. Trimming took 6 bases from V and 8 from J, leaving 22 bases between them. The germline CDR1 and CDR2 sequences are MNHEY and SVGAGI. The CDR3: CASRPPLRGTEGYTF. CDR3 DNA sequence: TGTGCCAGCAGACCCCCCCTAAGGGGGACTGAGGGCTACACCTTC.

CDR3: CASSSQGVYGNTIYF. In DNA, the CDR3 is TGTGCCAGCAGTTCCCAGGGGGTGTACGGAAACACCATATATTTT. The chain couples TRBV6-5 to TRBJ1-3, with TRBD1 identical over 7 bases. Per the germline V gene, CDR1 is MNHEY and CDR2 is SVGAGI. V lost 4 bases to trimming and J lost 4 bases; unmatched junction nucleotides: 7. The CDR3 loop spans 15 amino acids.

The chain has TRBV4-3 and TRBJ1-2; the D gene is possibly TRBD1 (5 bases). V shed 1 base and J shed 2 bases, with 8 bases lying between them. Germline V gives CDR1 LGHNA, CDR2 YSLEER. The CDR3 is made up of 14 amino acids. The CDR3 bases are TGCGCCAGCAGCCAAGGTAGACAGAACTATGGCTACACCTTC. Translation: CASSQGRQNYGYTF.

The chain carries TRBV2 and TRBJ2-2; 9 bases are a match to TRBD1. J gave up 4 bases and V 10 bases, and 13 bases lay outside the gene matches. Germline CDR1 is SNHLY and CDR2 is FYNNEI. The CDR3 totals 16 residues. CDR3 sequence reads: CATRPGTGRSTGELFF. CDR3 DNA: TGTGCCACCCGCCCCGGGACAGGGAGAAGCACCGGGGAGCTGTTTTTT.

The chain employs TRBV19 and TRBJ1-1, with D uncertain. Trimming stripped 5 bases from V and 5 bases from J, with 12 bases between. This CDR3 has 13 residues. The germline CDR1 and CDR2 sequences are LNHDA and SQIVND (reference sequence). The chain's CDR3 is CASSDRSWTEAFF. The DNA of the CDR3 is TGTGCCAGTAGTGATAGAAGTTGGACTGAAGCTTTCTTT.